This TCR beta chain was retrieved from a study of regulatory T cells in long-lasting Graves disease. Points from the study as a whole: Among samples with persistent disease, TRBV28, TRBJ1-2 and TRBJ2-5 were favored. Those with persistent Graves' had less TCR diversity than newly diagnosed patients.

Time point defined: newly diagnosed GD, antithyroid drugs for less than 3 months. The TCR library used RNA extracted from PBMCs. Unmatched junction bases numbered 10, after V lost 0 bases and J lost 5 bases. The CDR3 loop spans 17 amino acids. Germline V CDR1 and CDR2: DFQATT, SNEGSKA (reference sequence). This clonotype showed up just a few times. Its antigen remains unidentified. For TCR beta, libraries came from iRepertoire HTBI primers and Arm-PCR of CDR3 regions. TCRdb reprocessed the multiplex PCR reads via MiXCR and lists one record per CDR3 protein. In the table there are 400,000 to 550,000 distinct CDR3 sequences, 16% of which are singletons. These data also featured in a second study, about T cells in Graves' hyperthyroidism and ophthalmopathy.

V gene TRBV20-1 combines with J gene TRBJ2-1, with 10 bases aligning to TRBD2. This specimen consisted of peripheral blood mononuclear cells (PBMCs), obtained at new diagnosis, from a patient treated with antithyroid drugs. The TCR sequence derives from a woman younger than 45 with Graves disease. The CDR3 nucleotides read TGCAGTGCTAGAGACTTTCTAGTAGCGGGAGGTCACAATGAGCAGTTCTTC. This encodes CSARDFLVAGGHNEQFF.